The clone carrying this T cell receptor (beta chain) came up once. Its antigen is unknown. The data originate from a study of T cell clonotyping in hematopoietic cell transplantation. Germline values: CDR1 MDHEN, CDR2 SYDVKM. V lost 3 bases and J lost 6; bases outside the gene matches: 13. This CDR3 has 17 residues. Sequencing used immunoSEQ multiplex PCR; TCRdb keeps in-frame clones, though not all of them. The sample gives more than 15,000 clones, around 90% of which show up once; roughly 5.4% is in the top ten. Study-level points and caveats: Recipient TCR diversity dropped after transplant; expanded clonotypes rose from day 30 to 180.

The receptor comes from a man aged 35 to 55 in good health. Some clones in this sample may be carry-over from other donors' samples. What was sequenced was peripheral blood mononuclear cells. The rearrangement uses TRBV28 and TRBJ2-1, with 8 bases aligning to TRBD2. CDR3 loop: CASSLVLVAGGPNEQFF. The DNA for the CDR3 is TGTGCCAGCAGTTTGGTATTGGTGGCGGGAGGTCCCAATGAGCAGTTCTTC. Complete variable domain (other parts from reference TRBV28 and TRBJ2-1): DVKVTQSSRYLVKRTGEKVFLECVQDMDHENMFWYRQDPGLGLRLIYFSYDVKMKEKGDIPEGYSVSREKKERFSLILESASTNQTSMYLCASSLVLVAGGPNEQFFGPGTRLTVL.